A single sample gave rise to the 32 T cell receptor beta chains below, sequenced in a study of T cell responses to AZD1222 COVID-19 vaccine. The protocol was immunoSEQ multiplex PCR, while the TCRdb copy is restricted to in-frame clones and leaves out a portion. The data show around 190,000 clones, under 95% seen once. The specimen comprised peripheral blood, sampled 28 days after the second AZD1222 dose. Receptors originate from an adult who received the AZD1222 COVID-19 vaccine.

V gene TRBV12-3 or TRBV12-4 combines with J gene TRBJ1-2; TRBD1 agrees at 8 bases. CDR3 size: 12 residues. V dropped 6 bases and J dropped 10; count of bases not matched to a gene: 7. The CDR3 nucleotides read TGTGCCAGCAGAAGACAGGGGAATGACTACACCTTC. Translating gives CASRRQGNDYTF.

This sequence joins TRBV28 and TRBJ1-5; D might be TRBD1 (5 bases). Germline-derived CDR1 and CDR2 are MDHEN and SYDVKM. The CDR3 runs to 12 residues. V lost 6 bases, J lost 6 bases, and 9 bases lay in between. DNA of the CDR3: TGTGCCAGCAGAACAGGAGGTCAGCCCCAGCATTTT. Protein product: CASRTGGQPQHF.

The chain employs TRBV5-5 and TRBJ1-2; 7 nucleotides line up with TRBD1. Germline lookup yields CDR1 SGHKS and CDR2 YYEKEE (reference sequence). V shed 1 base, J shed 0 bases, and the junction held 6 bases outside the gene matches. The CDR3 covers 16 residues. Here the CDR3 DNA reads TGTGCCAGCAGCTTGCCGCGACAGGGTTCTAACTATGGCTACACCTTC. Translating gives CASSLPRQGSNYGYTF.

The genes are TRBV5-1 and TRBJ2-2; the D call may be TRBD1 or TRBD2 (5 bases each). CDR3 length: 16 residues. The ends were cut back, 0 bases at V and 2 bases at J, with 11 bases in the middle. Germline CDR1 SGHRS, CDR2 YFSETQ. CDR3 protein: CASSLVRDPNTGELFF. The CDR3 DNA sequence: TGCGCCAGCAGCTTGGTCCGGGACCCTAACACCGGGGAGCTGTTTTTT.

The V and J genes are TRBV27 and TRBJ2-7; the match to TRBD1 covers 10 bases. This CDR3 has 15 amino acids. Germline trimming cut 6 bases from V and 2 bases from J; bases unmatched to any gene: 7. Germline V gene sequence: CDR1 MNHEY, CDR2 SMNVEV (reference sequence). CDR3 region: CASSSWTGGAYEQYF. As DNA, the CDR3 is TGTGCCAGCAGCTCCTGGACAGGGGGGGCCTACGAGCAGTACTTC.

The J gene is TRBJ1-1, the V gene TRBV12-5, with D tentatively TRBD1 (6 bases). V lost 5 bases and J lost 5, with 12 bases in between. The germline V gene has CDR1 LGHNT and CDR2 FRNRAP. There are 13 residues in the CDR3. The CDR3 here is CASGHGGATEAFF. DNA for the CDR3: TGTGCTAGTGGTCACGGGGGGGCGACTGAAGCTTTCTTT.

The CDR3 here is CASSYSRLVYGYTF. In DNA, the CDR3 is TGTGCCAGCAGTTACTCGAGGTTGGTCTATGGCTACACCTTC. The V and J genes are TRBV6-5 and TRBJ1-2; D is uncertain. The CDR3 is 14 amino acids. CDR1 is MNHEY, CDR2 SVGAGI, per germline. Trimming took 0 bases from V and 4 from J, leaving 9 bases between them.

CDR3 residues: CASSVASNTIVGYTF. The CDR3 DNA reads as TGTGCCAGCAGCGTAGCTTCGAATACGATAGTTGGCTACACCTTC. The rearrangement uses TRBV9 and TRBJ1-2; no reliable D call. This CDR3 comprises 15 residues. Per the germline V gene, CDR1 is SGDLS and CDR2 is YYNGEE. Trimming took off 0 bases at V and 7 bases at J, with 16 bases between the two ends.

This chain uses TRBV5-8 with TRBJ1-2; D is unclear. The CDR3 length is 13 residues. V was cut by 5 bases and J by 4 bases, with 12 bases left in between. From germline, CDR1 is SGHTS and CDR2 YDEGEE. This chain's CDR3 is CASSLTRSYGYTF. Written as DNA, the CDR3 is TGTGCCAGCAGTCTTACGCGGTCCTATGGCTACACCTTC. The variable domain in full, completed from reference TRBV5-8 and TRBJ1-2, reads EAGVTQSPTHLIKTRGQQATLRCSPISGHTSVYWYQQALGLGLQFLLWYDEGEERNRGNFPPRFSGRQFPNYSSELNVNALELEDSALYLCASSLTRSYGYTFGSGTRLTVV.

The rearrangement links TRBV2 to TRBJ2-7; D possibly corresponds to TRBD1 (6 bases). Trimming shortened V by 6 bases and J by 5 bases, and 11 bases separated the two germline ends. Germline-derived CDR1 and CDR2 are SNHLY and FYNNEI. CDR3 size: 12 residues. This CDR3 is CASRTGFHEQYF. The DNA for the CDR3 is TGTGCCAGCAGAACAGGGTTCCACGAGCAGTACTTC.

This clone was seen a single time. This chain connects TRBV7-2 to TRBJ2-6; D gene unclear. V lost 0 bases to trimming and J lost 2 bases, with 8 bases between them. The CDR3 runs 16 residues. CDR1 is SGHTA and CDR2 is FQGNSA in the germline V gene. CDR3 amino acids: CASSLAGHTGANVLTF. The CDR3 nucleotides are TGTGCCAGCAGCTTAGCCGGTCACACTGGGGCCAACGTCCTGACTTTC.

Of note for this clone: Other DNA sequences in this sample translate to the same CDR3. J is TRBJ2-1 and V is TRBV9; 15 nucleotides agree with TRBD2. In germline, CDR1 is SGDLS, CDR2 YYNGEE. J gave up 6 bases and V 3 bases, and 1 base lay outside the gene matches. CDR3 length: 15 residues. The CDR3 spells CASSAGLAGGNEQFF. For the CDR3, the DNA is TGTGCCAGCAGCGCGGGACTAGCGGGAGGCAATGAGCAGTTCTTC. Filled out from reference TRBV9 and TRBJ2-1, the complete variable domain reads DSGVTQTPKHLITATGQRVTLRCSPRSGDLSVYWYQQSLDQGLQFLIQYYNGEERAKGNILERFSAQQFPDLHSELNLSSLELGDSALYFCASSAGLAGGNEQFFGPGTRLTVL.

The chain couples TRBV6-6 to TRBJ1-1; 10 bases are shared with TRBD1. The J segment lost 0 bases and the V segment lost 5 bases, leaving 0 bases of the junction unmatched. This CDR3 contains 14 residues. The germline V gene encodes CDR1 MNHNY and CDR2 SVGAGI (reference sequence). The CDR3 sequence is CASSDRGLNTEAFF. CDR3 nucleotide sequence: TGTGCCAGCAGTGACAGGGGGCTGAACACTGAAGCTTTCTTT.

This CDR3 is CASSHRLMGREKLFF. CDR3 bases: TGTGCCAGCAGCCACCGCTTGATGGGGCGGGAAAAACTGTTTTTT. This rearrangement joins TRBV7-9 to TRBJ1-4; D is possibly TRBD1 (5 bases). The CDR3 sequence is 15 residues long. Germline V gene sequence: CDR1 SEHNR, CDR2 FQNEAQ (reference sequence). V dropped 5 bases and J dropped 8 bases, with 18 bases sitting between them.

This rearrangement joins TRBV5-5 to TRBJ2-1; D might be TRBD1 (6 bases). Trimming cost V 0 bases and J 5 bases, with 12 bases left between them. CDR3 size: 15 residues. Looked up from germline, CDR1 is SGHKS and CDR2 is YYEKEE (reference sequence). CDR3 sequence reads: CASSLGGGSHNEQFF. The CDR3 DNA reads TGTGCCAGCAGCTTGGGAGGGGGTTCGCACAATGAGCAGTTCTTC.

The chain couples TRBV6-2 or TRBV6-3 to TRBJ2-5, with 11 bases matching TRBD2. V trimming: 4 bases; J trimming: 4 bases; junction bases outside the gene matches: 17. The V gene's germline CDR1 is MNHEY and CDR2 SVGEGT. The CDR3 runs 19 residues. This CDR3 is CASSSMTLGLAAPPETQYF. CDR3 DNA: TGTGCCAGCAGTTCCATGACTTTGGGACTAGCGGCTCCCCCAGAGACCCAGTACTTC.

The genes are TRBV11-2 and TRBJ1-1; a possible D gene is TRBD1 (5 bases). This CDR3 region has 14 residues. Trimming pared 3 bases from V and 7 bases from J, leaving 15 bases between. Germline CDR1 reads SGHAT; CDR2 reads FQNNGV. CDR3 protein: CASSLSGGYGEAFF. The CDR3 nucleotides read TGTGCCAGCAGCTTGTCTGGGGGGTATGGTGAAGCTTTCTTT.

The chain couples TRBV6-1 to TRBJ1-1; possible D gene TRBD1, 5 bases. The germline CDR1 and CDR2 sequences are MNHNS and SASEGT. The CDR3 is 15 amino acids. The V and J ends lost 3 bases and 1 base respectively, with 12 bases between them. The CDR3 DNA is TGTGCCAGCAGTGACAGGGCGATGGAGAACACTGAAGCTTTCTTT. Encoded protein: CASSDRAMENTEAFF.

This clone showed up just once. The V call is TRBV6-1, the J call TRBJ2-7; no reliable D call. The germline gives CDR1 MNHNS, CDR2 SASEGT. The CDR3 runs 15 residues. Trimming shortened V by 0 bases and J by 3 bases, and 12 bases separated the two germline ends. The CDR3 protein is CASSEALRSHYEQYF. The CDR3 region has the DNA TGTGCCAGCAGTGAAGCGCTACGGAGCCACTACGAGCAGTACTTC.

The CDR3 DNA follows: TGTGCCAGTAGTCCTCAGGGGCAGGACTATGGCTACACCTTC. Protein sequence: CASSPQGQDYGYTF. The V gene is TRBV19, the J gene TRBJ1-2, with a possible D match to TRBD1 (6 bases). The germline V gene encodes CDR1 LNHDA and CDR2 SQIVND (reference sequence). The CDR3 spans 14 residues. V was pared by 5 bases and J by 3 bases, with 13 bases between.

This chain joins TRBV5-8 and TRBJ2-3; 9 nucleotides align to TRBD1. CDR3 length: 17 residues. Germline assignment: CDR1 SGHTS and CDR2 YDEGEE. Losses at the gene ends were 4 bases for V and 5 bases for J; bases not matched to a gene: 14. CDR3 sequence reads: CASSTWTGARLGDTQYF. The CDR3 nucleotides are TGTGCCAGCAGCACCTGGACAGGGGCTCGATTGGGAGATACGCAGTATTTT.

The chain has TRBV27 and TRBJ2-1, with D maybe TRBD1 (5 bases). This CDR3 has 14 residues. V was pared by 7 bases and J by 7 bases, with 17 bases between. The germline V gene encodes CDR1 MNHEY and CDR2 SMNVEV (reference sequence). CDR3 coding DNA: TGTGCCAGCACCCGAACAGGCGCCGGGAATGAGCAGTTCTTC. It translates to CASTRTGAGNEQFF.

The V call is TRBV2, the J call TRBJ1-3; 10 bases are shared with TRBD1. Germline CDR1 SNHLY, CDR2 FYNNEI. V dropped 6 bases and J dropped 2; count of bases not matched to a gene: 4. The CDR3 runs to 15 residues. This chain's CDR3 is CASRDRGIPGNTIYF. DNA for the CDR3: TGTGCCAGCAGGGACAGGGGGATTCCTGGAAACACCATATATTTT.

CDR3 DNA: TGTGCCAGTAGTACAGCGATGGGGTCCTATGGCTACACCTTC. This sequence encodes CASSTAMGSYGYTF. The genes are TRBV19 and TRBJ1-2; D remains ambiguous. Germline V gene lookup returns CDR1 LNHDA and CDR2 SQIVND (reference sequence). V was cut by 4 bases and J by 4 bases, with 13 bases left in between. The CDR3 contains 14 residues.

J is TRBJ2-2 and V is TRBV10-3; a weak D match, TRBD2 (5 bases). The CDR3 runs 12 residues. The V end was cut by 4 bases, the J end by 7 bases, with 7 bases between. The germline CDR1 and CDR2 sequences are ENHRY and SYGVKD. In DNA, the CDR3 is TGTGCCATCAGTGTCGGGGTCGGGGAGCTGTTTTTT. Translated, it gives CAISVGVGELFF.

A single count supports this clone. The chain couples TRBV12-5 to TRBJ2-7; no reliable D call. V lost 6 bases to trimming and J lost 5 bases, with 17 bases between them. The germline gives CDR1 LGHNT, CDR2 FRNRAP. CDR3 size: 14 residues. In nucleotides, the CDR3 is TGTGCTAGTGGCCTCAACCTACACGTCCACGAGCAGTACTTC. Encoded protein: CASGLNLHVHEQYF.

This clone was observed a single time. The CDR3 loop is CASSPPGIYEQYF. The CDR3 DNA reads as TGTGCCAGCAGCCCCCCCGGCATCTACGAGCAGTACTTC. This chain joins TRBV13 and TRBJ2-7, with unresolved D. V lost 5 bases and J 3 bases, leaving 11 bases between the germline ends. CDR1 is PRHDT, CDR2 FYEKMQ, per germline (reference sequence). The CDR3 consists of 13 residues.

The chain carries TRBV6-6 and TRBJ1-4; no clear D. The CDR3 has 15 residues. CDR1 is MNHNY, CDR2 SVGAGI, per germline (reference sequence). Between the trimmed V and J ends, which lost 6 bases and 0 bases, there was a span of 11 bases. This CDR3 reads CASRRLLATNEKLFF. In DNA, the CDR3 is TGTGCCAGCAGGCGGCTACTGGCAACTAATGAAAAACTGTTTTTT.

CDR3 DNA: TGTGCCACCAGTGATTTCAGGGGTAGTGAGTTCTTC. Its protein product is CATSDFRGSEFF. This chain connects TRBV24-1 to TRBJ2-1, with a possible D match to TRBD1 (6 bases). Germline CDR1 reads KGHDR; CDR2 reads SFDVKD. The CDR3 has 12 residues. Trimming shortened V by 1 base and J by 14 bases, and 11 bases separated the two germline ends.

V usage is TRBV5-5 and J usage is TRBJ1-1; D not resolved. Germline lookup yields CDR1 SGHKS and CDR2 YYEKEE (reference sequence). The CDR3 loop spans 16 amino acids. Trimming took off 6 bases at V and 1 base at J, with 19 bases between the two ends. CDR3 loop: CASISLGVPGNTEAFF. CDR3 DNA: TGTGCCAGCATCTCCCTTGGGGTTCCGGGGAACACTGAAGCTTTCTTT.

This clone was seen once. J is TRBJ1-1 and V is TRBV5-1, with D tentatively TRBD1 (5 bases). V was pared by 0 bases and J by 6 bases, with 12 bases between. The CDR3 covers 14 residues. The germline gives CDR1 SGHRS, CDR2 YFSETQ. For the CDR3, the DNA is TGCGCCAGCAGCTTGGGTGGGGGGTCCCCTGAAGCTTTCTTT. Its translation: CASSLGGGSPEAFF.

The gene calls are TRBV19 and TRBJ2-1; no firm D call. Germline V CDR1 and CDR2: LNHDA, SQIVND (reference sequence). V was pared by 0 bases and J by 2 bases, with 11 bases between. CDR3 length equals 16 residues. The CDR3 spells CASSIDGASTYNEQFF. CDR3 DNA: TGTGCCAGTAGTATAGACGGAGCCAGCACCTACAATGAGCAGTTCTTC.